A selection of T cell receptor beta chains follows, all from one sample in a study of T cell clones after liver transplantation. Some clones are missing from TCRdb's copy, which holds only in-frame ones; the method was immunoSEQ multiplex PCR. The table records roughly 19,000 clones, 75% to 80% of them present only once. The source material was CD8+ T cells from blood, sampled about 56 months after liver transplant. The receptors come from a human patient who received a liver transplant. The graft donor may be the source of some T cells. Each CDR3 is given with its conserved first and last residue. The order of the fields is clone size, J gene, D gene, V gene, CDR3 protein, CDR3 DNA. A D gene is named only where the DNA matches it firmly. Expanded clones are given a class, and other clones once, few, many or no size at all.

clone size: .
J gene: TRBJ2-3
D gene: TRBD1
V gene: TRBV9
CDR3 protein: CASSLQGADTDTQYF
CDR3 DNA: TGTGCCAGCAGCTTACAGGGGGCGGACACAGATACGCAGTATTTT

clone size: .
J gene: TRBJ2-3
D gene: TRBD2
V gene: TRBV4-2
CDR3 protein: CASSQEWGSSGGTDTQYF
CDR3 DNA: TGTGCCAGCAGCCAAGAGTGGGGTTCGAGCGGGGGGACAGATACGCAGTATTTT

clone size: .
J gene: TRBJ2-1
D gene: .
V gene: TRBV10-3
CDR3 protein: CAISEPNEQFF
CDR3 DNA: TGTGCCATCAGTGAGCCGAATGAGCAGTTCTTC

clone size: few
J gene: TRBJ1-5
D gene: .
V gene: TRBV2
CDR3 protein: CASREIVGSNQPQHF
CDR3 DNA: TGTGCCAGCAGGGAGATTGTGGGAAGCAATCAGCCCCAGCATTTT

clone size: .
J gene: TRBJ1-2
D gene: .
V gene: TRBV21-1
CDR3 protein: CASSKGGKGKVYGYTF
CDR3 DNA: TGTGCCAGCAGCAAAGGGGGCAAGGGTAAGGTCTATGGCTACACCTTC

clone size: .
J gene: TRBJ2-1
D gene: .
V gene: TRBV19
CDR3 protein: CAIAWGAGNEQFF
CDR3 DNA: TGTGCCATTGCCTGGGGGGCCGGGAATGAGCAGTTCTTC

clone size: few
J gene: TRBJ1-4
D gene: .
V gene: TRBV7-9
CDR3 protein: CASSPSEGLLNEKLFF
CDR3 DNA: TGTGCCAGCAGCCCATCGGAGGGACTGCTTAATGAAAAACTGTTTTTT

clone size: .
J gene: TRBJ1-1
D gene: .
V gene: TRBV15
CDR3 protein: CATAGLMNTEAFF
CDR3 DNA: TGTGCCACCGCGGGACTCATGAACACTGAAGCTTTCTTT

clone size: .
J gene: TRBJ1-1
D gene: .
V gene: TRBV6-6
CDR3 protein: CATRGLTEAFF
CDR3 DNA: TGTGCCACCCGGGGTTTGACTGAAGCTTTCTTT

clone size: .
J gene: TRBJ2-3
D gene: .
V gene: TRBV2
CDR3 protein: CASEDGASTDTQYF
CDR3 DNA: TGTGCGTCCGAGGACGGAGCTAGCACAGATACGCAGTATTTT

clone size: .
J gene: TRBJ2-1
D gene: .
V gene: TRBV14
CDR3 protein: CASSQLSSYNEQFF
CDR3 DNA: TGTGCCAGCAGCCAACTAAGCTCCTACAATGAGCAGTTCTTC

clone size: .
J gene: TRBJ1-2
D gene: .
V gene: TRBV6-1
CDR3 protein: CASSVRDQGYGYTF
CDR3 DNA: TGTGCCAGCAGTGTCCGGGACCAGGGCTATGGCTACACCTTC

clone size: .
J gene: TRBJ2-2
D gene: TRBD1
V gene: TRBV6-4
CDR3 protein: CASSDSRGPGELFF
CDR3 DNA: TGTGCCAGCAGTGACTCGAGGGGGCCCGGGGAGCTGTTTTTT

clone size: once
J gene: TRBJ2-3
D gene: .
V gene: TRBV7-9
CDR3 protein: CASSSDFNTQYF
CDR3 DNA: TGTGCCAGCAGCTCCGACTTCAATACGCAGTATTTT

clone size: once
J gene: TRBJ1-1
D gene: .
V gene: TRBV7-9
CDR3 protein: CASSPTGQGSTEAFF
CDR3 DNA: TGTGCCAGCAGCCCAACCGGGCAGGGGTCCACTGAAGCTTTCTTT

clone size: .
J gene: TRBJ1-1
D gene: .
V gene: TRBV4-2
CDR3 protein: CASSQEGGGEAFF
CDR3 DNA: TGTGCCAGCAGCCAAGAAGGCGGCGGTGAAGCTTTCTTT

clone size: .
J gene: TRBJ2-7
D gene: TRBD2
V gene: TRBV7-8
CDR3 protein: CASSQGLAGGNEQYF
CDR3 DNA: TGTGCCAGCAGCCAAGGACTAGCGGGGGGGAACGAGCAGTACTTC

clone size: medium-sized
J gene: TRBJ1-6
D gene: .
V gene: TRBV28
CDR3 protein: CASSIQGPVHF
CDR3 DNA: TGTGCCAGCAGTATACAGGGCCCGGTCCACTTT

clone size: few
J gene: TRBJ2-5
D gene: .
V gene: TRBV29-1
CDR3 protein: CSVDAGGYQETQYF
CDR3 DNA: TGCAGCGTTGACGCAGGGGGGTACCAAGAGACCCAGTACTTC

clone size: .
J gene: TRBJ1-6
D gene: .
V gene: TRBV11-2
CDR3 protein: CASSYKTASYNSPLHF
CDR3 DNA: TGTGCCAGCAGCTACAAGACAGCCTCCTATAATTCACCCCTCCACTTT

clone size: few
J gene: TRBJ1-1
D gene: .
V gene: TRBV7-9
CDR3 protein: CASSSLGVANTEAFF
CDR3 DNA: TGTGCCAGCAGCTCCTTAGGGGTAGCGAACACTGAAGCTTTCTTT

clone size: .
J gene: TRBJ2-3
D gene: .
V gene: TRBV10-1
CDR3 protein: CASSDPGTNTDTQYF
CDR3 DNA: TGCGCCAGCAGTGATCCCGGGACAAACACAGATACGCAGTATTTT

clone size: .
J gene: TRBJ1-4
D gene: .
V gene: TRBV6-1
CDR3 protein: CASSDNRANEKLFF
CDR3 DNA: TGTGCCAGCAGTGATAACAGAGCCAATGAAAAACTGTTTTTT

clone size: .
J gene: TRBJ2-7
D gene: .
V gene: TRBV6-5
CDR3 protein: CASSYSNGHEQYF
CDR3 DNA: TGTGCCAGCAGTTACTCGAACGGCCACGAGCAGTACTTC

clone size: .
J gene: TRBJ2-1
D gene: TRBD2
V gene: TRBV19
CDR3 protein: CASSWAGGQFYNEQFF
CDR3 DNA: TGTGCCAGTAGTTGGGCGGGGGGGCAGTTCTACAATGAGCAGTTCTTC

clone size: .
J gene: TRBJ2-7
D gene: .
V gene: TRBV27
CDR3 protein: CASTVAGLGSYEQYF
CDR3 DNA: TGTGCCAGCACCGTAGCAGGATTAGGCTCGTACGAGCAGTACTTC

clone size: large
J gene: TRBJ1-5
D gene: .
V gene: TRBV7-7
CDR3 protein: CASSLGLQGPPFGNQPQHF
CDR3 DNA: TGTGCCAGCAGCTTAGGGTTACAGGGCCCTCCGTTTGGCAATCAGCCCCAGCATTTT

clone size: .
J gene: TRBJ1-4
D gene: TRBD1
V gene: TRBV5-4
CDR3 protein: CASSATGATNEKLFF
CDR3 DNA: TGTGCCAGCAGCGCTACAGGGGCAACTAATGAAAAACTGTTTTTT

clone size: .
J gene: TRBJ2-2
D gene: .
V gene: TRBV28
CDR3 protein: CASSLAGWTGELFF
CDR3 DNA: TGTGCCAGCAGTCTCGCGGGATGGACCGGGGAGCTGTTTTTT

clone size: .
J gene: TRBJ2-7
D gene: .
V gene: TRBV5-3
CDR3 protein: CASSLQGTDYEQYF
CDR3 DNA: TGTGCCAGCAGCTTACAGGGAACAGATTACGAGCAGTACTTC

clone size: few
J gene: TRBJ1-6
D gene: .
V gene: TRBV30
CDR3 protein: CAWSPDSYSPLHF
CDR3 DNA: TGTGCCTGGAGTCCGGACAGCTATTCACCCCTCCACTTT

clone size: .
J gene: TRBJ2-1
D gene: .
V gene: TRBV18
CDR3 protein: CASSRGNNEQFF
CDR3 DNA: TGTGCCAGCTCACGCGGAAACAATGAGCAGTTCTTC

clone size: .
J gene: TRBJ1-2
D gene: .
V gene: TRBV27
CDR3 protein: CASSIQGANYGYTF
CDR3 DNA: TGTGCCAGCAGTATACAGGGAGCTAACTATGGCTACACCTTC

clone size: .
J gene: TRBJ2-7
D gene: .
V gene: TRBV4-1
CDR3 protein: CASSQEGSVTYEQYF
CDR3 DNA: TGCGCCAGCAGCCAAGAAGGAAGCGTAACCTACGAGCAGTACTTC

clone size: .
J gene: TRBJ1-4
D gene: TRBD1
V gene: TRBV19
CDR3 protein: CASSIYPIVGQGNEKLFF
CDR3 DNA: TGTGCCAGTAGTATTTACCCGATTGTAGGACAGGGAAATGAAAAACTGTTTTTT

clone size: .
J gene: TRBJ1-5
D gene: .
V gene: TRBV2
CDR3 protein: CASSEFGEGNQPQHF
CDR3 DNA: TGTGCCAGCAGTGAATTCGGAGAAGGCAATCAGCCCCAGCATTTT

clone size: .
J gene: TRBJ2-3
D gene: TRBD2
V gene: TRBV2
CDR3 protein: CASSMRGANPSTDTQYF
CDR3 DNA: TGTGCCAGCAGTATGCGGGGGGCAAACCCTAGCACAGATACGCAGTATTTT

clone size: .
J gene: TRBJ1-2
D gene: .
V gene: TRBV9
CDR3 protein: CASSVEAGSVGYTF
CDR3 DNA: TGTGCCAGCAGCGTAGAGGCCGGGTCGGTGGGCTACACCTTC

clone size: few
J gene: TRBJ2-3
D gene: .
V gene: TRBV30
CDR3 protein: CAWSVGDLLTDTQYF
CDR3 DNA: TGTGCCTGGAGTGTTGGGGACTTACTCACAGATACGCAGTATTTT

clone size: .
J gene: TRBJ2-1
D gene: .
V gene: TRBV5-7
CDR3 protein: CASSFDRSNEQFF
CDR3 DNA: TGTGCCAGCAGCTTCGACAGAAGCAATGAGCAGTTCTTC

clone size: once
J gene: TRBJ1-1
D gene: .
V gene: TRBV15
CDR3 protein: CATSMGSEGMNTEAFF
CDR3 DNA: TGTGCCACCAGCATGGGATCAGAGGGTATGAACACTGAAGCTTTCTTT

clone size: .
J gene: TRBJ2-7
D gene: .
V gene: TRBV28
CDR3 protein: CASSYSGLHEQYF
CDR3 DNA: TGTGCCAGCAGTTATAGCGGACTCCACGAGCAGTACTTC

clone size: .
J gene: TRBJ2-2
D gene: .
V gene: TRBV7-6
CDR3 protein: CASSIETRGGAGELFF
CDR3 DNA: TGTGCCAGCAGCATTGAAACACGGGGCGGGGCCGGGGAGCTGTTTTTT

clone size: .
J gene: TRBJ2-7
D gene: .
V gene: TRBV7-3
CDR3 protein: CASSYGDTYEQYF
CDR3 DNA: TGTGCCAGCAGCTATGGGGACACCTACGAGCAGTACTTC

clone size: .
J gene: TRBJ1-6
D gene: .
V gene: TRBV10-1
CDR3 protein: CASSESMGPNSPLHF
CDR3 DNA: TGCGCCAGCAGTGAGTCTATGGGACCGAATTCACCCCTCCACTTT

clone size: .
J gene: TRBJ2-2
D gene: .
V gene: TRBV6-6
CDR3 protein: CASTTPGTGELFF
CDR3 DNA: TGTGCCAGCACCACTCCGGGAACCGGGGAGCTGTTTTTT

clone size: .
J gene: TRBJ1-2
D gene: TRBD1
V gene: TRBV6-5
CDR3 protein: CASSTGQGAEGYTF
CDR3 DNA: TGTGCCAGCAGTACGGGACAGGGGGCGGAGGGCTACACCTTC

clone size: .
J gene: TRBJ2-7
D gene: .
V gene: TRBV5-6
CDR3 protein: CASSLGQGSYEQYF
CDR3 DNA: TGTGCCAGCAGCTTGGGGCAGGGGTCCTACGAGCAGTACTTC

clone size: .
J gene: TRBJ1-1
D gene: .
V gene: TRBV28
CDR3 protein: CASSLGAGSEAFF
CDR3 DNA: TGTGCCAGCAGTTTAGGGGCCGGATCTGAAGCTTTCTTT

clone size: few
J gene: TRBJ1-2
D gene: TRBD1
V gene: TRBV2
CDR3 protein: CASTSPRGQNYGYTF
CDR3 DNA: TGTGCCAGCACTTCCCCCAGGGGGCAGAACTATGGCTACACCTTC

clone size: few
J gene: TRBJ2-1
D gene: .
V gene: TRBV9
CDR3 protein: CASSANEWDEQFF
CDR3 DNA: TGTGCCAGCAGCGCCAATGAATGGGATGAGCAGTTCTTC

clone size: .
J gene: TRBJ1-1
D gene: .
V gene: TRBV6-5
CDR3 protein: CASSVTGHQATEAFF
CDR3 DNA: TGTGCCAGCAGTGTTACAGGACACCAAGCCACTGAAGCTTTCTTT